This T cell receptor (beta chain) came from a study of Graves' ophthalmopathy and Graves' hyperthyroidism. As the template, RNA transcripts were used to amplify TCR beta CDR3 regions. HTBI-primed first-round RT-PCR preceded second-round multiplex PCR. MiXCR, applied by TCRdb to the multiplex PCR reads, yields one record per CDR3 protein. The sample consists of a few hundred thousand distinct CDR3 sequences, 18% of them appearing once. This clonotype was picked up many times. Its specificity is not known. V lost 7 bases to trimming and J lost 5 bases; unmatched junction nucleotides: 4. This CDR3 has 15 amino acids. CDR1 and CDR2 (germline): KGHSH, LQKENI. No donor had other autoimmune disease, uncontrolled infection, pregnancy or lactation. Patients were diagnosed from clinical symptoms, serum thyroxine, TRAb, thyroid ultrasound and orbital computed tomography. Study conclusions and caveats: This model predicted ophthalmopathy progression (sensitivity 70% to 71%, specificity approximately 77%).

This TCR derives from a woman aged 18-29 years with Graves' ophthalmopathy. The chain links TRBV18 to TRBJ2-2; 13 bases map to TRBD2. Sequenced material: peripheral blood. DNA for the CDR3: TGTGCCAGCTGGACTAGCGGGAGTTGGACCGGGGAGCTGTTTTTT. Translating it yields CASWTSGSWTGELFF.